There are a few counts of the clone carrying this TCR beta chain. A TCRbeta library incorporating unique molecular identifiers was prepared. TCRdb processed the PCR reads anew with MiXCR; each CDR3 protein has one entry. This table has a few hundred thousand distinct CDR3 sequences, 27% appearing once. The sample originates from a study of T-cell reconstitution after alpha-beta-depleted transplantation in children. The receptor was derived from a boy in the first two years of life with Wiskott-Aldrich syndrome, due to receive a stem cell transplant. The specimen comprised PBMCs, sampled before TCRalphabeta/CD19-depleted stem cell transplant.

The CDR3 bases are TGCGCCAGCAGAGGGACTAGCGGGCGTCTAGTGAACACCGGGGAGCTGTTTTTT. Its translation is CASRGTSGRLVNTGELFF. The rearrangement uses TRBV5-1 and TRBJ2-2; 12 bases are a match to TRBD2. This CDR3 spans 18 amino acids. The trim removed 5 bases at V and 1 base at J, leaving 9 bases unmatched. Germline V gene data show CDR1 as SGHRS and CDR2 as YFSETQ. The complete variable domain, with remaining parts taken from reference TRBV5-1 and TRBJ2-2, reads KAGVTQTPRYLIKTRGQQVTLSCSPISGHRSVSWYQQTPGQGLQFLFEYFSETQRNKGNFPGRFSGRQFSNSRSEMNVSTLELGDSALYLCASRGTSGRLVNTGELFFGEGSRLTVL.